The 17 T cell receptor beta chains in this list originate from one sample, sequenced in a study of cytomegalovirus exposure and HLA in healthy donors. Libraries were prepared by immunoSEQ multiplex PCR; TCRdb keeps only in-frame clonotypes and omits some of them. The sample lists roughly 280,000 clones, roughly 85% occurring once. Sequencing used PBMCs. Receptors were obtained from a woman aged 18-30 years in good health and CMV-seronegative.

In DNA, the CDR3 is TGTGCCAGCGCGGGCCCCCCACCCTACGAGCAGTACTTC. It yields the protein CASAGPPPYEQYF. V and J are TRBV6-6 and TRBJ2-7; TRBD2 is a possible D gene (5 bases). Trimming removed 8 bases at V and 2 bases at J, with 13 bases between. The CDR3 consists of 13 residues. Looked up from germline, CDR1 is MNHNY and CDR2 is SVGAGI (reference sequence).

The gene calls are TRBV4-1 and TRBJ2-3; 12 positions agree with TRBD2. The J segment lost 2 bases and the V segment lost 4 bases, leaving 7 bases of the junction unmatched. Per the germline V gene, CDR1 is MGHRA and CDR2 is YSYEKL. The length of the CDR3 is 17 residues. The CDR3 protein is CASSRRLAGELTDTQYF. The CDR3 DNA is TGCGCCAGCAGCCGGCGACTAGCGGGGGAGCTCACAGATACGCAGTATTTT.

This clone occurred once. V usage is TRBV18 and J usage is TRBJ2-1, with 7 bases matching TRBD2. Trimming at V came to 6 bases and at J to 10 bases, leaving 9 bases not matched to a gene. Germline-derived CDR1 and CDR2 are KGHSH and LQKENI. This CDR3 comprises 13 residues. For the CDR3, the DNA is TGTGCCAGCTCCGGGGGGATACTGCTCGAGCAGTTCTTC. Translating it yields CASSGGILLEQFF.

V usage is TRBV30 and J usage is TRBJ2-1, with no clear D. This CDR3 spans 11 amino acids. V was cut by 4 bases and J by 6 bases, with 7 bases left in between. CDR1 is GTSNPN and CDR2 is SVGIG in the germline V gene (reference sequence). CDR3 coding DNA: TGTGCCTGGACCCTTAGCAATGAGCAGTTCTTC. Its translation is CAWTLSNEQFF.

CDR3 sequence: CASSLRQVPGYGYTF. CDR3 sequence (DNA): TGTGCCAGCAGCTTACGCCAGGTCCCAGGCTATGGCTACACCTTC. The V and J genes are TRBV7-9 and TRBJ1-2; D remains unclear. This CDR3 has 15 amino acids. Germline V gives CDR1 SEHNR, CDR2 FQNEAQ (reference sequence). V was pared by 2 bases and J by 4 bases, with 14 bases between.

This chain joins TRBV29-1 and TRBJ2-5, with TRBD2 identical over 15 bases. With V trimmed by 6 bases and J by 5 bases, 7 bases remained unmatched. The CDR3 is 15 amino acids. In germline, CDR1 is SQVTM, CDR2 ANQGSEA. The CDR3 reads CSVGGTSGRSETQYF. CDR3 coding DNA: TGCAGCGTGGGGGGGACTAGCGGGAGGTCCGAGACCCAGTACTTC.

This clone was observed a handful of times. This sample includes further DNA sequences coding for the same CDR3. V is TRBV5-6 and J is TRBJ1-5; 9 nucleotides align to TRBD1. CDR3 length equals 14 residues. The germline V gene has CDR1 SGHDT and CDR2 YYEEEE. V trimming: 2 bases; J trimming: 4 bases; junction bases outside the gene matches: 1. The DNA of the CDR3 is TGTGCCAGCAGCTTACAGGGGGCTAATCAGCCCCAGCATTTT. It is translated as CASSLQGANQPQHF.

This chain uses TRBV29-1 with TRBJ1-2; D perhaps matches TRBD1 (5 bases). V lost 3 bases, J lost 0 bases, and 11 bases lay in between. The CDR3 loop spans 14 amino acids. CDR1 is SQVTM and CDR2 is ANQGSEA in the germline V gene. The CDR3 is CSVDQTVANYGYTF. The CDR3 DNA reads TGCAGCGTTGACCAGACAGTAGCTAACTATGGCTACACCTTC.

Notes on this clone: Within the sample, other DNA sequences also encode this same CDR3. The gene calls are TRBV18 and TRBJ1-1; 9 bases map to TRBD1. The trim removed 0 bases at V and 2 bases at J, leaving 1 base unmatched. The CDR3 sequence is 15 residues long. Germline V gene lookup returns CDR1 KGHSH and CDR2 LQKENI. The CDR3, as DNA: TGTGCCAGCTCACCACCGGGACAGGGAAACACTGAAGCTTTCTTT. Its protein is CASSPPGQGNTEAFF.

There are a few counts of this clone. This chain connects TRBV18 to TRBJ2-7; 9 bases align to TRBD1. V shed 0 bases and J 5 bases; nucleotides not matched to a gene: 2. This CDR3 contains 14 residues. CDR1 and CDR2 from the germline V gene are KGHSH and LQKENI. The CDR3: CASSPPGQGNEQYF. The CDR3 DNA reads TGTGCCAGCTCACCACCGGGACAGGGCAACGAGCAGTACTTC. Together with reference TRBV18 and TRBJ2-7, the CDR3 gives the full variable domain: NAGVMQNPRHLVRRRGQEARLRCSPMKGHSHVYWYRQLPEEGLKFMVYLQKENIIDESGMPKERFSAEFPKEGPSILRIQQVVRGDSAAYFCASSPPGQGNEQYFGPGTRLTVT.

The chain has TRBV6-4 and TRBJ1-6; 7 bases are a match to TRBD1. The CDR3 is made up of 14 amino acids. Germline CDR1 is MRHNA and CDR2 is SNTAGT. V lost 3 bases to trimming and J lost 9 bases; unmatched junction nucleotides: 5. For the CDR3, the DNA is TGTGCCAGCAGTGAAGCCCGGACAGGTTCACCCCTCCACTTT. It is translated as CASSEARTGSPLHF.

The chain links TRBV7-2 to TRBJ1-1; D is undetermined. Germline CDR1 SGHTA, CDR2 FQGNSA. This CDR3 region has 16 residues. Deletions cut 4 bases from V and 10 bases from J, with 25 bases between. The CDR3 nucleotides read TGTGCCAGCAGCTCTCACACCCTTACACCAGTCTCTGGAGCTTTCTTT. Amino acids: CASSSHTLTPVSGAFF.

For this clone: Other DNA sequences in this specimen translate into the identical CDR3. J is TRBJ2-7 and V is TRBV5-1; TRBD2 matches at 9 bases. Germline trimming cut 0 bases from V and 0 bases from J; bases unmatched to any gene: 1. The germline V gene has CDR1 SGHRS and CDR2 YFSETQ. This CDR3 has 15 residues. CDR3 in DNA: TGCGCCAGCAGCTTGGTTAGCGGGAGCTCCTACGAGCAGTACTTC. It translates to CASSLVSGSSYEQYF.

This clone was counted between two and nine times. This rearrangement joins TRBV10-3 to TRBJ1-2; D is possibly TRBD1 (5 bases). V was shortened by 11 bases and J by 1 base, with 11 bases between the two germline ends. Germline CDR1 is ENHRY and CDR2 is SYGVKD. CDR3 size: 12 residues. The CDR3 region has the DNA TGTGCCGGGGCGGACGGTAACTATGGCTACACCTTC. Translating gives CAGADGNYGYTF.

The chain links TRBV5-1 to TRBJ2-3; TRBD2 agrees at 12 bases. The germline gives CDR1 SGHRS, CDR2 YFSETQ. The V segment lost 5 bases and the J segment 2 bases; nucleotides outside the gene matches: 6. The CDR3 consists of 16 residues. The CDR3 here is CASSKLAGGPTDTQYF. In DNA form, the CDR3 reads TGCGCCAGCAGTAAGCTAGCGGGGGGGCCCACAGATACGCAGTATTTT.

Here the CDR3 DNA reads TGCGCCAGCAGCGAGGACAGGGGTCTTGGGAACGGGCGTTACTACGAGCAGTACTTC. Translation gives CASSEDRGLGNGRYYEQYF. This chain connects TRBV5-1 to TRBJ2-7; 9 bases agree with TRBD1. CDR3 size: 19 residues. The J segment lost 3 bases and the V segment lost 4 bases, leaving 20 bases of the junction unmatched. CDR1 and CDR2 (germline): SGHRS, YFSETQ.

This chain uses TRBV6-1 with TRBJ2-7; 10 positions agree with TRBD1. The CDR3 totals 14 residues. V dropped 4 bases and J dropped 5; count of bases not matched to a gene: 5. From germline, CDR1 is MNHNS and CDR2 SASEGT. The CDR3 region is CASSAGQGRNEQYF. CDR3 nucleotides: TGTGCCAGCAGTGCGGGACAGGGGAGAAACGAGCAGTACTTC.